This T cell receptor beta chain was captured by sequencing in a study of T cell responses to AZD1222 COVID-19 vaccine. The CDR3 totals 14 residues. Trimming removed 1 base from V and 4 bases from J; junction bases left unmatched: 2. Germline CDR1 is SGHDN and CDR2 is FVKESK. TCRdb keeps only in-frame clones here, not all; method: immunoSEQ multiplex PCR. The sample lists about 140,000 clones, 91% occurring once. The material sequenced was peripheral blood, taken 28 days after the second AZD1222 dose. The V and J genes are TRBV14 and TRBJ2-7; 9 positions agree with TRBD1. The TCR sequence derives from an adult who received the AZD1222 COVID-19 vaccine. CDR3 protein: CASSQGTGDYEQYF. CDR3 bases: TGTGCCAGCAGCCAAGGGACAGGGGATTACGAGCAGTACTTC.